This T cell receptor beta chain emerged from a study of blood T cells in healthy people across ages. Broader study findings: Observed TCR beta diversity showed a strong correlation with the percentage of naive T cells as measured by flow cytometry. Roughly linear declines in TCR beta diversity per million T cells occurred with age. Estimated diversity, derived from one million T cells, was regarded as an underestimate.

With regard to this clonotype: The antigen is not known.

A second PCR of roughly 7 to 11 cycles used a sample-barcoded 5' primer and a J-beta primer mix. TCRdb fed the 5' RACE reads into MiXCR, producing one record per CDR3 protein. Of about 780,000 distinct CDR3 sequences listed, around half are singletons. Deletions cut 1 base from V and 11 bases from J, with 20 bases between. CDR3 size: 15 residues. Germline-derived CDR1 and CDR2 are SGHTA and FQGNSA. The sequenced sample consisted of blood. This clonotype originated in an older man in good health. This chain joins TRBV7-2 and TRBJ2-5; D might be TRBD1 (6 bases). For the CDR3, the DNA is TGTGCCAGCAGCTTAGTGGGACAACCTTACAATGAGCAGTACTTC. Amino acid sequence: CASSLVGQPYNEQYF. The full variable domain, rest sourced from reference TRBV7-2 and TRBJ2-5, is GAGVSQSPSNKVTEKGKDVELRCDPISGHTALYWYRQSLGQGLEFLIYFQGNSAPDKSGLPSDRFSAERTGGSVSTLTIQRTQQEDSAVYLCASSLVGQPYNEQYFGPGTRLLVL.